The entry that follows covers one T cell receptor (beta chain) sequence. It has no known antigen specificity. Base qualities were left out, and no much larger clone turns up one base away. This entry belongs to a study of blood T cell repertoires in COVID-19 (dated by TCRdb to about 2020). Regarding the research as a whole: The collaborator samples originated in the United States, Italy and Spain and spanned the acute and convalescent phases of COVID-19. The samples were drawn from the first 160 participants of the ongoing ImmuneRACE study and from some 1,300 subjects provided by 6 global collaborators. The repertoires were released in a freely available public database meant as a resource for research on the immune response to SARS-CoV-2. A de-identified subject ID, COVID-19 status, age in years and sex were almost always included in the sample metadata. Where HLA class I and class II types were available, the types were taken from metadata supplied by the sample provider, not from assay-based typing. The dataset comprised deeply sampled blood TCRbeta repertoires from subjects exposed to, actively infected with, or recovered from COVID-19. The material from the prospective study consisted of cDNA or gDNA derived from T cells, B-cell-depleted T cells, or PBMCs. Summary of the overall study and its limitations: How much clinical and demographic metadata was included differed by source and by participant, and the metadata was provided uncurated.

TCRbeta CDR3 regions were amplified from genomic DNA by means of the immunoSEQ Assay, a bias-controlled multiplex PCR. Processing in the source paper ran as follows. The number of nucleated cells in each sample was estimated by amplification of reference gene primers within the assay. To quantify the absolute abundance of each unique TCRbeta CDR3 rearrangement, sequence reads were collapsed and filtered. Productive Simpson clonality was computed per sample as the square root of Simpson's diversity index over productive rearrangements. TCRdb took this table from immuneACCESS and kept in-frame rearrangements with V and J called. Such tables lack part of the clones; where checked against another copy, unresolved V genes explain under half of the gap, and the rest is unexplained. That table is the source of V, J and clone size, and D and trimming were worked out from the DNA. The sample table contains fewer than 200,000 clones; only one count was recorded for roughly 83% of them. The ten most abundant clones make up about 10% of the sample.

The CDR3 covers 16 residues, taking in both the cysteine and the phenylalanine. Of the read, only the CDR3 DNA is kept; its 48 bases are in frame from base 1. For CDR1 and CDR2, the germline V gene lists SGHAT and FQNNGV. V loses 5 bases at its end and J loses 0 bases; junction bases beyond the gene matches: 9. Each collaborating institution followed its own protocols to collect whole blood in K2EDTA tubes. For TCRbeta analysis, collaborator samples were shipped as frozen whole blood, as isolated PBMCs, or as DNA extracted from either sample type. The sample consisted of peripheral blood. This TCR was recovered from an elderly woman with active or convalescent COVID-19. The chain is assembled from TRBV11-2 and TRBJ1-1, and 7 junction bases match TRBD1. The DNA is as follows: TGTGCCAGCAGCACGAAGACAGGGAGGTTGAACACTGAAGCTTTCTTT. Its protein is CASSTKTGRLNTEAFF.